A selection of T cell receptor beta chains follows, all from one sample in a study of cytomegalovirus exposure and HLA in healthy donors. Sequencing was performed with immunoSEQ multiplex PCR; in TCRdb, only in-frame clones are kept and a portion is missing. The repertoire includes 100,000 or so clones, roughly 15% of them detected once, and around 0.83% sits in the top ten. The sample comprised PBMCs. These TCRs come from a female donor in good health and CMV-seronegative. Both conserved end residues are part of each CDR3. Fields, in order: CDR3 DNA, CDR3 protein, CDR3 length, D gene, V gene, J gene, clone size. A D gene is named only where the DNA matches it firmly. Clone size, where shown, is once, few, many, or a class for clones that have expanded.

cdr3_nt: TGTGCCAGCAGCTTGGGGCGGGGAGACTTCAGGGAGCTGTTTTTT
cdr3_aa: CASSLGRGDFRELFF
cdr3_length: 15
d_call: NA
v_call: TRBV5-4
j_call: TRBJ2-2
clone_size: few

cdr3_nt: TGTGCCAGCAGGGGACAGGGGGTGGACGGCTACACCTTC
cdr3_aa: CASRGQGVDGYTF
cdr3_length: 13
d_call: TRBD1
v_call: TRBV2
j_call: TRBJ1-2
clone_size: few

cdr3_nt: TGTGCCAGCAGCGTAGCTAGCGGGGGGGGGCACAATGAGCAGTTCTTC
cdr3_aa: CASSVASGGGHNEQFF
cdr3_length: 16
d_call: TRBD2
v_call: TRBV9
j_call: TRBJ2-1
clone_size: few

cdr3_nt: TGTGCCAGCAGCTTGTGGGGGGGAGGGAACACTGAAGCTTTCTTT
cdr3_aa: CASSLWGGGNTEAFF
cdr3_length: 15
d_call: NA
v_call: TRBV5-4
j_call: TRBJ1-1
clone_size: NA

cdr3_nt: TGTGCCAGCTCACCCAAGGACAGGGTCCGAGGGGAGCAGTACTTC
cdr3_aa: CASSPKDRVRGEQYF
cdr3_length: 15
d_call: TRBD1
v_call: TRBV18
j_call: TRBJ2-7
clone_size: NA

cdr3_nt: TGTGCCTGGAGTACCGGGGTGGGCACTGAAGCTTTCTTT
cdr3_aa: CAWSTGVGTEAFF
cdr3_length: 13
d_call: NA
v_call: TRBV30
j_call: TRBJ1-1
clone_size: few

cdr3_nt: TGCGCCAGCAGCCAAGGACCAGCGGGAGTCAATGAGCAGTTCTTC
cdr3_aa: CASSQGPAGVNEQFF
cdr3_length: 15
d_call: TRBD2
v_call: TRBV4-1
j_call: TRBJ2-1
clone_size: NA

cdr3_nt: TGTGCCAGCAGCTTGACGACAGGGATGAACACTGAAGCTTTCTTT
cdr3_aa: CASSLTTGMNTEAFF
cdr3_length: 15
d_call: TRBD1
v_call: TRBV7-6
j_call: TRBJ1-1
clone_size: NA

cdr3_nt: TGTGCCAGCACTCCGGGACAGGACACAGATACGCAGTATTTT
cdr3_aa: CASTPGQDTDTQYF
cdr3_length: 14
d_call: TRBD1
v_call: TRBV9
j_call: TRBJ2-3
clone_size: few

cdr3_nt: TGTGCTAGCAGCATCAGGGTGGGGCAGCCCCAGCATTTT
cdr3_aa: CASSIRVGQPQHF
cdr3_length: 13
d_call: NA
v_call: TRBV7-7
j_call: TRBJ1-5
clone_size: NA

cdr3_nt: TGTGCCAGCAGCTTAGGCCGGGGTAATGAAAAACTGTTTTTT
cdr3_aa: CASSLGRGNEKLFF
cdr3_length: 14
d_call: NA
v_call: TRBV7-9
j_call: TRBJ1-4
clone_size: NA

cdr3_nt: TGCGCCAGCAGCCAAGAAGCCCCTCAGGGGGATTCACCCCTCCACTTT
cdr3_aa: CASSQEAPQGDSPLHF
cdr3_length: 16
d_call: TRBD1
v_call: TRBV4-1
j_call: TRBJ1-6
clone_size: few

cdr3_nt: TGCGCCAGCAGCCAAGTAAGTGGAGGGTGGGAGAACAATGAGCAGTTCTTC
cdr3_aa: CASSQVSGGWENNEQFF
cdr3_length: 17
d_call: NA
v_call: TRBV4-1
j_call: TRBJ2-1
clone_size: NA

cdr3_nt: TGTGCCAGCTCAAGCGACCAGAACACTGAAGCTTTCTTT
cdr3_aa: CASSSDQNTEAFF
cdr3_length: 13
d_call: NA
v_call: TRBV18
j_call: TRBJ1-1
clone_size: NA

cdr3_nt: TGTGCCAGCAGCTGGACAGTTTCCTACGAGCAGTACTTC
cdr3_aa: CASSWTVSYEQYF
cdr3_length: 13
d_call: NA
v_call: TRBV7-2
j_call: TRBJ2-7
clone_size: NA

cdr3_nt: TGCGCCAGCGGGGACAGGGATAATGAAAAACTGTTTTTT
cdr3_aa: CASGDRDNEKLFF
cdr3_length: 13
d_call: TRBD1
v_call: TRBV10-1
j_call: TRBJ1-4
clone_size: NA

cdr3_nt: TGTGCCAGCAGCTCCACCTACCCCCCCGAAGCTTTCTTT
cdr3_aa: CASSSTYPPEAFF
cdr3_length: 13
d_call: NA
v_call: TRBV7-6
j_call: TRBJ1-1
clone_size: NA

cdr3_nt: TGTGCCAGCAGCTCGGACAGAGAAGACGAGAATGAAAAACTGTTTTTT
cdr3_aa: CASSSDREDENEKLFF
cdr3_length: 16
d_call: NA
v_call: TRBV5-6
j_call: TRBJ1-4
clone_size: NA

cdr3_nt: TGTGCCAGCAGCTTGTACGGGAACTCTGGAAACACCATATATTTT
cdr3_aa: CASSLYGNSGNTIYF
cdr3_length: 15
d_call: NA
v_call: TRBV5-5
j_call: TRBJ1-3
clone_size: NA

cdr3_nt: TGTGCCAGCAGCTTACGGCCGGGGCAGCCCCAGCATTTT
cdr3_aa: CASSLRPGQPQHF
cdr3_length: 13
d_call: NA
v_call: TRBV7-2
j_call: TRBJ1-5
clone_size: few

cdr3_nt: TGTGCCAGCAGCTTGTCAGGACAGAGCTATGGCTACACCTTC
cdr3_aa: CASSLSGQSYGYTF
cdr3_length: 14
d_call: NA
v_call: TRBV7-9
j_call: TRBJ1-2
clone_size: NA

cdr3_nt: TGTGCCAGCAGTTTCGCGGGGACTAGCGGGTACGAGCAGTACTTC
cdr3_aa: CASSFAGTSGYEQYF
cdr3_length: 15
d_call: TRBD2
v_call: TRBV27
j_call: TRBJ2-7
clone_size: few

cdr3_nt: TGTGCCAGCAGTCCCCCGACAGGGTACCCCTACGAGCAGTACTTC
cdr3_aa: CASSPPTGYPYEQYF
cdr3_length: 15
d_call: TRBD1
v_call: TRBV28
j_call: TRBJ2-7
clone_size: NA

cdr3_nt: TGTGCCAGCCAGGCCGGGAAGGCTGAAGCTTTCTTT
cdr3_aa: CASQAGKAEAFF
cdr3_length: 12
d_call: NA
v_call: TRBV6-5
j_call: TRBJ1-1
clone_size: NA

cdr3_nt: TGCGCCAGCAGCCACCGGGCCCTCGGAGCGGAAACCTACGAGCAGTACTTC
cdr3_aa: CASSHRALGAETYEQYF
cdr3_length: 17
d_call: NA
v_call: TRBV4-1
j_call: TRBJ2-7
clone_size: NA

cdr3_nt: TGTGCCAGCAGCTTCCTACAGGGGAATGGAGAGACCCAGTACTTC
cdr3_aa: CASSFLQGNGETQYF
cdr3_length: 15
d_call: TRBD1
v_call: TRBV5-6
j_call: TRBJ2-5
clone_size: few

cdr3_nt: TGTGCCAGCAAGCCGGGACAGGGTGGAAATCAGCCCCAGCATTTT
cdr3_aa: CASKPGQGGNQPQHF
cdr3_length: 15
d_call: TRBD1
v_call: TRBV6-1
j_call: TRBJ1-5
clone_size: NA

cdr3_nt: TGTGCCAGCAGTGCGGACAGGGAAAGCGAGACCCAGTACTTC
cdr3_aa: CASSADRESETQYF
cdr3_length: 14
d_call: TRBD1
v_call: TRBV2
j_call: TRBJ2-5
clone_size: few

cdr3_nt: TGTGCCAGCAGTTTACAGGAGGGCCGGGAGACCCAGTACTTC
cdr3_aa: CASSLQEGRETQYF
cdr3_length: 14
d_call: NA
v_call: TRBV28
j_call: TRBJ2-5
clone_size: NA

cdr3_nt: TGTGCCAGCAGCCGACGGACACCCAATACGCAGTATTTT
cdr3_aa: CASSRRTPNTQYF
cdr3_length: 13
d_call: NA
v_call: TRBV7-9
j_call: TRBJ2-3
clone_size: NA

cdr3_nt: TGCGCCAGCAGCCAAGCCTCCGGACTAGCATCCTACGAGCAGTACTTC
cdr3_aa: CASSQASGLASYEQYF
cdr3_length: 16
d_call: TRBD2
v_call: TRBV4-1
j_call: TRBJ2-7
clone_size: few

cdr3_nt: TGTGCCAGCTCACCCGGGGACAGGGACCAGCCCCAGCATTTT
cdr3_aa: CASSPGDRDQPQHF
cdr3_length: 14
d_call: TRBD1
v_call: TRBV18
j_call: TRBJ1-5
clone_size: few

cdr3_nt: TGTGCCAGCAGCGAGTTGCTGGGACAGGGCCAAGGGAATGAGCAGTTCTTC
cdr3_aa: CASSELLGQGQGNEQFF
cdr3_length: 17
d_call: TRBD1
v_call: TRBV7-9
j_call: TRBJ2-1
clone_size: NA

cdr3_nt: TGTGCCAGCAGCTTAGTCGACAGGGGCACTGAAGCTTTCTTT
cdr3_aa: CASSLVDRGTEAFF
cdr3_length: 14
d_call: TRBD1
v_call: TRBV7-9
j_call: TRBJ1-1
clone_size: few

cdr3_nt: TGTGCCAGTAGTATCGACCGGGACAGGGGGCAAGCTGAAGCTTTCTTT
cdr3_aa: CASSIDRDRGQAEAFF
cdr3_length: 16
d_call: TRBD1
v_call: TRBV19
j_call: TRBJ1-1
clone_size: NA

cdr3_nt: TGTGCCACCAGCAGAGATTTGGTAGATCAGCCCCAGCATTTT
cdr3_aa: CATSRDLVDQPQHF
cdr3_length: 14
d_call: NA
v_call: TRBV15
j_call: TRBJ1-5
clone_size: few

cdr3_nt: TGTGCCAGCAGCTACGGCCCGTCGGAGTACACTGAAGCTTTCTTT
cdr3_aa: CASSYGPSEYTEAFF
cdr3_length: 15
d_call: NA
v_call: TRBV7-3
j_call: TRBJ1-1
clone_size: few

cdr3_nt: TGTGCCAGCAGTGAACATTATGCCGGAGCTAACTATGGCTACACCTTC
cdr3_aa: CASSEHYAGANYGYTF
cdr3_length: 16
d_call: NA
v_call: TRBV6-1
j_call: TRBJ1-2
clone_size: NA

cdr3_nt: TGCGCCAGCAGTATGACAGGGGACTATGGCTACACCTTC
cdr3_aa: CASSMTGDYGYTF
cdr3_length: 13
d_call: TRBD1
v_call: TRBV5-1
j_call: TRBJ1-2
clone_size: few

cdr3_nt: TGCAGCGTTCGGGGGAGGGCGCTTTACGAGCAGTACTTC
cdr3_aa: CSVRGRALYEQYF
cdr3_length: 13
d_call: TRBD2
v_call: TRBV29-1
j_call: TRBJ2-7
clone_size: few

cdr3_nt: TGTGCCAGCAGCTCGATACCCGGGACTAGCGGGGGGACCAGAGAGACCCAGTACTTC
cdr3_aa: CASSSIPGTSGGTRETQYF
cdr3_length: 19
d_call: TRBD2
v_call: TRBV7-9
j_call: TRBJ2-5
clone_size: few

cdr3_nt: TGCGCCAGCAGCTTGTCCACCTACGGAGGCACAGATACGCAGTATTTT
cdr3_aa: CASSLSTYGGTDTQYF
cdr3_length: 16
d_call: NA
v_call: TRBV5-1
j_call: TRBJ2-3
clone_size: NA

cdr3_nt: TGTGCCAGCAGTGAAATAGGAGTTAGACAGCCCCAGCATTTT
cdr3_aa: CASSEIGVRQPQHF
cdr3_length: 14
d_call: NA
v_call: TRBV6-1
j_call: TRBJ1-5
clone_size: NA

cdr3_nt: TGCGCCAGCAGTGAGTCGCCCGGGGGAAACACCATATATTTT
cdr3_aa: CASSESPGGNTIYF
cdr3_length: 14
d_call: NA
v_call: TRBV10-2
j_call: TRBJ1-3
clone_size: NA

cdr3_nt: TGTGCTAGTGGTTCCGGGACAGGGCGTGGCTACACCTTC
cdr3_aa: CASGSGTGRGYTF
cdr3_length: 13
d_call: TRBD1
v_call: TRBV12-5
j_call: TRBJ1-2
clone_size: NA

cdr3_nt: TGTGCCAGCAGCTTTGCGGGAGCCCAGGGGAGCAATCAGCCCCAGCATTTT
cdr3_aa: CASSFAGAQGSNQPQHF
cdr3_length: 17
d_call: NA
v_call: TRBV7-9
j_call: TRBJ1-5
clone_size: NA

cdr3_nt: TGCGCCAGCAGCCAAGGACGGGAGGCCTACGAGCAGTACTTC
cdr3_aa: CASSQGREAYEQYF
cdr3_length: 14
d_call: TRBD2
v_call: TRBV4-3
j_call: TRBJ2-7
clone_size: few